Listed below are T cell receptor beta chains from one sample, sequenced in a study of CD8 T cells in ankylosing spondylitis. TCRdb analysed the 5' RACE reads with MiXCR anew, one entry per CDR3 protein. The sample has about 540,000 distinct CDR3 sequences, approximately 11% seen once. Material: blood, either unsorted or a sorted T cell fraction (not recorded which). The receptors come from a male donor with ankylosing spondylitis. Both conserved end residues are part of each CDR3. A D gene is named only where the DNA matches it firmly. A row's size may be missing; if present it is once, few, many or a size class.

J gene	V gene	D gene	clone size	CDR3 DNA	CDR3 protein
TRBJ2-1	TRBV3-1	-	-	TGTGCCAGCAGCCATGGGGGTCGGAATGAGCAGTTCTTC	CASSHGGRNEQFF
TRBJ2-3	TRBV6-1	-	many	TGTGCCAGCAGTGAAGCTGGCTCCCCCGGGGATACGCAGTATTTT	CASSEAGSPGDTQYF
TRBJ1-5	TRBV24-1	-	many	TGTGCCACCAGTGATGACAGCAATCAGCCCCAGCATTTT	CATSDDSNQPQHF
TRBJ2-1	TRBV6-2/TRBV6-3	TRBD2	few	TGTGCCAGCTCCGAATCCACGGGACTAGCGTCTTACAATGAGCAGTTCTTC	CASSESTGLASYNEQFF
TRBJ2-1	TRBV20-1	-	few	TGCAGTGGCGTACAAAACAATGAGCAGTTCTTC	CSGVQNNEQFF
TRBJ2-1	TRBV7-6	-	-	TGTGCCAGCAGCTCTCGTACGGGGTACAATGAGCAGTTCTTC	CASSSRTGYNEQFF
TRBJ1-5	TRBV7-2	-	few	TGTGCCAGCAGCCTTGACAGTCATCCTAATCAGCCCCAGCATTTT	CASSLDSHPNQPQHF
TRBJ2-7	TRBV20-1	-	-	TGCAGTGCTAGAGATCGGGTTTCCAACTCCTACGAGCAGTACTTC	CSARDRVSNSYEQYF
TRBJ1-3	TRBV29-1	-	few	TGCAGCGTTGTGTCGGCCGCCGGAAGCACCATATATTTT	CSVVSAAGSTIYF
TRBJ2-2	TRBV5-6	-	few	TGTGCCAGCAGCTTTATGGGGAGCCCCGGGGAGCTGTTTTTT	CASSFMGSPGELFF
TRBJ2-3	TRBV5-1	-	-	TGCGCCAGCAGCTTGGACGGGAGCCTTAGCACAGATACGCAGTATTTT	CASSLDGSLSTDTQYF
TRBJ2-2	TRBV6-1	TRBD2	-	TGTGCCAGCAGAGGACTAGCGGCGAACACCGGGGAGCTGTTTTTT	CASRGLAANTGELFF
TRBJ1-1	TRBV5-1	-	many	TGCGCCAGCAGCGCAGCTGGGGGGAACACTGAAGCTTTCTTT	CASSAAGGNTEAFF
TRBJ2-1	TRBV29-1	TRBD2	many	TGCAGCGTTGCGGGGGGGGCTAGCGGGGTCGATGAGCAGTTCTTC	CSVAGGASGVDEQFF
TRBJ1-5	TRBV15	-	few	TGTGCCACCAGCAGAGATAGGGATCAGCCCCAGCATTTT	CATSRDRDQPQHF
TRBJ1-1	TRBV12-3/TRBV12-4	-	-	TGTGCCAGCTCCTTGGGAAGGGCAGGGGAAGCTTTCTTT	CASSLGRAGEAFF
TRBJ2-1	TRBV7-9	TRBD2	few	TGTGCCAGCAGCTCCCCTCGACTAGCGGGAGGAGACGAGCAGTTCTTC	CASSSPRLAGGDEQFF
TRBJ2-2	TRBV27	-	-	TGTGCCAGCAGTTTAGGAGGGAGGTCCACCGGGGAGCTGTTTTTT	CASSLGGRSTGELFF